The clone carrying this T cell receptor beta chain turned up a few times. The antigen is unknown. cDNA libraries for TCR alpha and TCR beta, carrying sample barcodes and UMIs, came from 5'RACE with constant-segment primers. TCRdb reprocessed the 5' RACE reads with MiXCR, giving one entry per CDR3 protein. The sample lists about 250,000 distinct CDR3 sequences, around 15% seen once, with approximately 3.5% in the top ten. This sample is drawn from a study of T-cell memory formation after mild COVID-19. Whole-study context: TCR clusters showed largely donor specificity. Overall study findings and caveats: Cross-reactive memory seemingly joined, as some responding clones were found in pre-infection memory.

The CDR3 is 17 residues long. Germline-derived CDR1 and CDR2 are MNHEY and SVGAGI. Trimming stripped 7 bases from V and 0 bases from J, with 19 bases between. The V gene is TRBV6-5, the J gene TRBJ2-1; D remains ambiguous. This TCR was recovered from a man aged 18 to 35 who had mild COVID-19 (a few samples of this study predate the infection). Cell type and time point are not known. Sample: PBMCs or a T cell subset sorted from them (not recorded which). CDR3 loop: CASTPRAEYGSYNEQFF. The CDR3 DNA follows: TGTGCCAGCACTCCCCGGGCGGAGTATGGCTCCTACAATGAGCAGTTCTTC.